This T cell receptor beta chain came from a study of cytomegalovirus exposure and HLA in healthy donors. Study-level background: From HLA-typed donors, an early data release held about 92 million unique TCRs.

A remark on this clone: Its antigen is unidentified.

Trimming took 4 bases from V and 5 from J; bases not matched to a gene: 13. Germline CDR1 MDHEN, CDR2 SYDVKM. The CDR3 runs 18 residues. Amplification used 60 Vbeta primers and 13 Jbeta primers. Sequencing used immunoSEQ multiplex PCR; TCRdb keeps in-frame clones, though not all of them. The sample records 120,000 or so clones, 60% to 85% being singletons. Study outcomes and limitations: Researchers catalogued about 150 TCR beta chains as cytomegalovirus-associated. Judged likely to be a sequencing artifact was a cluster of highly shared sequence variants. Common viral pathogens (according to a later analysis) appeared linked to several of the most significant clusters.

The receptor's source is a man aged 25 to 40 in good health and CMV-seronegative. J is TRBJ2-5 and V is TRBV28; 13 nucleotides match TRBD2. Sequencing used PBMCs. The CDR3 protein is CASSSRTVTSGRRETQYF. The CDR3 DNA follows: TGTGCCAGCAGTTCCAGGACTGTGACTAGCGGGAGGCGGGAGACCCAGTACTTC.